The clone carrying this TCR beta chain was seen many times. These data are taken from a study of neurological immune-mediated disorders. From the 5' RACE reads, TCRdb called clonotypes with MiXCR, one entry per CDR3 protein. The sample contains around 13,000 distinct CDR3 sequences, 10% of which appear only once. The CDR3 contains 14 residues. The V segment lost 5 bases and the J segment 4 bases; nucleotides outside the gene matches: 9. Germline V gives CDR1 DFQATT, CDR2 SNEGSKA (reference sequence). This sequence was found in a middle-aged woman in good health. The sample was PBMCs. The genes are TRBV20-1 and TRBJ2-3, with 7 bases that match TRBD1. CDR3 region: CSALTGTVSDTQYF. The DNA of the CDR3 is TGCAGTGCTTTGACAGGGACGGTCTCAGATACGCAGTATTTT.